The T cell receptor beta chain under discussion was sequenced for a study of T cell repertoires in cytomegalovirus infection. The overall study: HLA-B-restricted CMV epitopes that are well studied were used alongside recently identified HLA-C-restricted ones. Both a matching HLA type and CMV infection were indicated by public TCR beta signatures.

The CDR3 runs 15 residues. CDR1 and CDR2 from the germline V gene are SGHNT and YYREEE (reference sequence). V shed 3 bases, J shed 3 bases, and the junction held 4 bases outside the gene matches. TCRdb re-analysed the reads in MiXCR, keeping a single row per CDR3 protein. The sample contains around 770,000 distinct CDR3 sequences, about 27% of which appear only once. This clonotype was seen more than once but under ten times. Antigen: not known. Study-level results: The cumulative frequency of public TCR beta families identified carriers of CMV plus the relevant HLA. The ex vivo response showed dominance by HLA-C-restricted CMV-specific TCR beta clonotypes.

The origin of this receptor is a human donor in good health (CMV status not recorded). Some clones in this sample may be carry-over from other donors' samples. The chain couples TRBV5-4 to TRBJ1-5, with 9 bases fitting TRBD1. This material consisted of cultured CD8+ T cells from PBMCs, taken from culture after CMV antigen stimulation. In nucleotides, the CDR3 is TGTGCCAGCAGCTCCGGGACAGGGCTCAATCAGCCCCAGCATTTT. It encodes CASSSGTGLNQPQHF.